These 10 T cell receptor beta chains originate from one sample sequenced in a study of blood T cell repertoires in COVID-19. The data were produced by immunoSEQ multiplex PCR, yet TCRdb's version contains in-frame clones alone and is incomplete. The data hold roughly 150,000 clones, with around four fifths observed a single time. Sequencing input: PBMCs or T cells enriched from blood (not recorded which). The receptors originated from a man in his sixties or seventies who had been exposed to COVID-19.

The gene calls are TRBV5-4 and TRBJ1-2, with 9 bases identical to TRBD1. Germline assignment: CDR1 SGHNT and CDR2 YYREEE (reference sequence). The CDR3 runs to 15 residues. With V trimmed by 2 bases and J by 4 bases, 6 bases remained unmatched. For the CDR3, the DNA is TGTGCCAGCAGCTTTCCCGGGACAGGGATCTATGGCTACACCTTC. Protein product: CASSFPGTGIYGYTF. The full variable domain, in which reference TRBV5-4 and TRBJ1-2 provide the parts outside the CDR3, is ETGVTQSPTHLIKTRGQQVTLRCSSQSGHNTVSWYQQALGQGPQFIFQYYREEENGRGNFPPRFSGLQFPNYSSELNVNALELDDSALYLCASSFPGTGIYGYTFGSGTRLTVV.

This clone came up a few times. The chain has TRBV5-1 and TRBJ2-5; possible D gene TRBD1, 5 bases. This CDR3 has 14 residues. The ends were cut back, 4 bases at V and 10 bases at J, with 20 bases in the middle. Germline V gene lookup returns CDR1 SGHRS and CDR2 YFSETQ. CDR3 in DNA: TGCGCCAGCAGCACCGGCCCCGACAGACTGGACCAGTACTTC. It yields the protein CASSTGPDRLDQYF.

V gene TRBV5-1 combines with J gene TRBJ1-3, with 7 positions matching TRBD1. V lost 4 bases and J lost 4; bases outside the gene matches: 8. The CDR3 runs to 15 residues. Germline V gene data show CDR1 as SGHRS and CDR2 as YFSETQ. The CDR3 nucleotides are TGCGCCAGCAGCCCGGGAGGGGGCACGGGAAACACCATATATTTT. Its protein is CASSPGGGTGNTIYF.

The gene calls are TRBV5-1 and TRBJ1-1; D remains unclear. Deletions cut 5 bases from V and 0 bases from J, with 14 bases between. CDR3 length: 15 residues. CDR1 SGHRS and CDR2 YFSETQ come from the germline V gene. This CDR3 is CASSLNAGVNTEAFF. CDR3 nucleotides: TGCGCCAGCAGTCTTAATGCAGGTGTGAACACTGAAGCTTTCTTT.

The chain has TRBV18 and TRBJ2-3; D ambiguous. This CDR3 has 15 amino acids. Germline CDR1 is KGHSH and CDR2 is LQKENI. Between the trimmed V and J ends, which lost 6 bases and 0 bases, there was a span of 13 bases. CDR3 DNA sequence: TGTGCCAGCTCCTATGATTGGGCCAGCACAGATACGCAGTATTTT. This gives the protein CASSYDWASTDTQYF.

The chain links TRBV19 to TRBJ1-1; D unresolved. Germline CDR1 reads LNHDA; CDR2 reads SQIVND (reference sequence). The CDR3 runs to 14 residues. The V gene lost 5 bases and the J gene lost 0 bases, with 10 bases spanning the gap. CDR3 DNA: TGTGCCAGTAGTTCATGGCAGATGAACACTGAAGCTTTCTTT. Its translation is CASSSWQMNTEAFF. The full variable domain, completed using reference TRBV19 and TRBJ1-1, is DGGITQSPKYLFRKEGQNVTLSCEQNLNHDAMYWYRQDPGQGLRLIYYSQIVNDFQKGDIAEGYSVSREKKESFPLTVTSAQKNPTAFYLCASSSWQMNTEAFFGQGTRLTVV.

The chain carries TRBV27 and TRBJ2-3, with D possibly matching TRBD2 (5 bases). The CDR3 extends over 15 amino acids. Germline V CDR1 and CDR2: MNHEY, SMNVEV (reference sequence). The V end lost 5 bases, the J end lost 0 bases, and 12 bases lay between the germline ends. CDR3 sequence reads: CASSLGGPSTDTQYF. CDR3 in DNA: TGTGCCAGCAGTCTGGGCGGGCCTAGCACAGATACGCAGTATTTT.

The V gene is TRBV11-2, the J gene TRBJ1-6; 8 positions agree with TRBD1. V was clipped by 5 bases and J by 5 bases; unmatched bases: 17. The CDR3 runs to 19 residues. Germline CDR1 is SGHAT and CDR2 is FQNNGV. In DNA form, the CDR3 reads TGTGCCAGCAGCGACCAAGTACGGACAGGGCGGTTCGATAATTCACCCCTCCACTTT. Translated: CASSDQVRTGRFDNSPLHF.

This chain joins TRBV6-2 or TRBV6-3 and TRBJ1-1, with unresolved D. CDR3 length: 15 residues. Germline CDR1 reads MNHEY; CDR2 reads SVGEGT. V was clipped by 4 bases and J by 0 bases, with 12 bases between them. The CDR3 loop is CASSSISRVNTEAFF. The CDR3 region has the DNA TGTGCCAGCAGTTCTATAAGCCGGGTGAACACTGAAGCTTTCTTT.

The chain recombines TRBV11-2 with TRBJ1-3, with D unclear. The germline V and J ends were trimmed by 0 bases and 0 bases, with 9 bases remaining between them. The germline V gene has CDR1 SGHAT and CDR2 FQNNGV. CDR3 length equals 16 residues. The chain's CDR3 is CASSLEVLPSGNTIYF. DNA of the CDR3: TGTGCCAGCAGCTTAGAGGTCCTACCCTCTGGAAACACCATATATTTT.